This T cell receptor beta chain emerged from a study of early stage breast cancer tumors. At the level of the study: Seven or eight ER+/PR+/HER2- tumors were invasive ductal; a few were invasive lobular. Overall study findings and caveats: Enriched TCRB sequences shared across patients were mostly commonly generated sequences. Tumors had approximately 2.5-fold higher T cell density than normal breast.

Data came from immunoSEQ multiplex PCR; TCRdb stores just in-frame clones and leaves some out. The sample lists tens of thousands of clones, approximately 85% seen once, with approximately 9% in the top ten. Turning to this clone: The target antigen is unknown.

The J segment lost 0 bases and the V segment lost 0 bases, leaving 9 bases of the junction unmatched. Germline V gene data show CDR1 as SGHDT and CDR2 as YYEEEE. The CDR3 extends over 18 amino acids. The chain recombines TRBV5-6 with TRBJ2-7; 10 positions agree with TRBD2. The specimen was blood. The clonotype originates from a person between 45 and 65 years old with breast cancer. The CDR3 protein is CASSLDVGASGSSYEQYF. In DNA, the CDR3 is TGTGCCAGCAGCTTGGACGTTGGGGCTAGCGGGAGCTCCTACGAGCAGTACTTC.